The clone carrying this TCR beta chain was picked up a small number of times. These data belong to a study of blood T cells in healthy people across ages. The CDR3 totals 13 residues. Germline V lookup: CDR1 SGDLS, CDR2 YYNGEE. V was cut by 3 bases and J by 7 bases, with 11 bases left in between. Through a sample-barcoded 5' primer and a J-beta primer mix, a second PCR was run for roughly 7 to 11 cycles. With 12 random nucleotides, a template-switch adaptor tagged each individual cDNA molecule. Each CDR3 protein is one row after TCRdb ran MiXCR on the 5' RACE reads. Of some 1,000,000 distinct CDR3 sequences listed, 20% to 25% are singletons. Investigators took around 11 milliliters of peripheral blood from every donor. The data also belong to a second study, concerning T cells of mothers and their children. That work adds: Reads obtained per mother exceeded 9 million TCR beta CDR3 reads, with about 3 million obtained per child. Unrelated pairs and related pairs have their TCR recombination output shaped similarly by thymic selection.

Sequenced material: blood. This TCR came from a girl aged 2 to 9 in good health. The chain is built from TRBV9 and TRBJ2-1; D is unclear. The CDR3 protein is CASSAPPGNEQFF. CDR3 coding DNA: TGTGCCAGCAGCGCCCCACCTGGGAATGAGCAGTTCTTC.